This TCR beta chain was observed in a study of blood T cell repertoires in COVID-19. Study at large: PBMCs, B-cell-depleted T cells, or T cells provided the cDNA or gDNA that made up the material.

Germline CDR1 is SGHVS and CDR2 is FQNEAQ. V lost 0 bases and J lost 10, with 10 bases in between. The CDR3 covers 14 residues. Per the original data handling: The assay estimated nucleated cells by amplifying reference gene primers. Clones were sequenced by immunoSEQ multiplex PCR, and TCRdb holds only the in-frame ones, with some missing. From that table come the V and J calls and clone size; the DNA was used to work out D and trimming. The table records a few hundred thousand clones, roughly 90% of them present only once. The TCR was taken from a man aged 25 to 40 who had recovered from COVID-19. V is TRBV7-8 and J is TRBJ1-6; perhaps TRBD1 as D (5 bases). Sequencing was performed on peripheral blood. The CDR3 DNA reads TGTGCCAGCAGCTTAGCAGGGGAAGGGTCACCCCTCCACTTT. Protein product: CASSLAGEGSPLHF. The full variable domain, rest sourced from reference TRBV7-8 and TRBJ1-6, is GAGVSQSPRYKVAKRGQDVALRCDPISGHVSLFWYQQALGQGPEFLTYFQNEAQLDKSGLPSDRFFAERPEGSVSTLKIQRTQQEDSAVYLCASSLAGEGSPLHFGNGTRLTVT.